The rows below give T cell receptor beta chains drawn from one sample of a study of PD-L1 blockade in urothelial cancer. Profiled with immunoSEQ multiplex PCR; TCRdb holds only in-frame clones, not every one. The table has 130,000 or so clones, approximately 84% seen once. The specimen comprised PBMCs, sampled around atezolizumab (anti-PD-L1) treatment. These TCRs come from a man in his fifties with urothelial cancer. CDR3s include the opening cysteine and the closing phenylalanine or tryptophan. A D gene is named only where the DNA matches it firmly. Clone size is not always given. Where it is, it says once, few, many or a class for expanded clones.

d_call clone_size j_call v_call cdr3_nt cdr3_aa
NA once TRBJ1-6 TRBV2 TGTGCCAGCAGTGAAGCAAGGGGCGGGAGCTCCTATAATTCACCCCTCCACTTT CASSEARGGSSYNSPLHF
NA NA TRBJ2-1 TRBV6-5 TGTGCCAGCAGCCCAGGGCTTGAGCAGTTCTTC CASSPGLEQFF
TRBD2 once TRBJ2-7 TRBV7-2 TGTGCCAGCAGCTTTGGGGCGGGGGGGTACGAGCAGTACTTC CASSFGAGGYEQYF
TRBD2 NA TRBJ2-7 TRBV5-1 TGCGCCAGCAGCTTAACACTAGCGGAGAACGAGCAGTACTTC CASSLTLAENEQYF
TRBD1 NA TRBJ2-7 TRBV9 TGTGCCAGCAGCGTATCCGGGACAGGGGTTAGCGGGCAGTACTTC CASSVSGTGVSGQYF
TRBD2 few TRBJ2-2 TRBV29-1 TGCAGCGCGTTGCTCTCTAGCGGGAGGGCCGGGGAGCTGTTTTTT CSALLSSGRAGELFF
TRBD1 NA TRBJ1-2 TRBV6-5 TGTGCCAGCCTCCCGGGACAGGGCAATTATGGCTACACCTTC CASLPGQGNYGYTF
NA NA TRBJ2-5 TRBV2 TGTGCCAGCAGAACCGGGACAGGGATTAGCGGGAGGGAGACCCAGTACTTC CASRTGTGISGRETQYF
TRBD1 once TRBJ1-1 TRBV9 TGTGCCAGCAGCGTAGTAGACAGGGTAACTGAAGCTTTCTTT CASSVVDRVTEAFF
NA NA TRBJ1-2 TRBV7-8 TGTGCCAGCAGCTTAGCGACGGCGGGTGGGAGCTACACCTTC CASSLATAGGSYTF
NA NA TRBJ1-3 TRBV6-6 TGTGCCAGCAGTCGACAGGCCAGCTCTGGAAACACCATATATTTT CASSRQASSGNTIYF
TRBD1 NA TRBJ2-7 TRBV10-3 TGTGCCATCAGTGAGCAGACAGGGGCGCCCTCCTACGAGCAGTACTTC CAISEQTGAPSYEQYF
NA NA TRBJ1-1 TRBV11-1 TGTGCCAGCAGCTTAGTGGGGCAGGCAAGAACTGAAGCTTTCTTT CASSLVGQARTEAFF
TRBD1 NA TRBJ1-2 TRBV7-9 TGTGCCAGCAGCCCGACAGGGCCCACTCGGGGCTACACCTTC CASSPTGPTRGYTF